This T cell receptor (beta chain) was recovered during a study of cytomegalovirus exposure and HLA in healthy donors. Study summary: The roughly 120 validation repertoires, a later analysis reported, used the same platform as the approximately 670 repertoires from the first cohort. Overall study findings and caveats: Most TCR sequences were seen very rarely across donors, but some public TCRs occurred in many. In vitro checks showed that a few CMV-associated chains really do target CMV antigens. It was around 160 TCR beta chains that were listed as cytomegalovirus-associated.

Clones were sequenced by immunoSEQ multiplex PCR, and TCRdb holds only the in-frame ones, with some missing. Among over 150,000 clones, roughly 84% were seen once, and the ten largest hold around 15%. This CDR3 contains 17 residues. Germline loops: CDR1 SGHRS, CDR2 YFSETQ. V lost 4 bases to trimming and J lost 3 bases, with 23 bases between them. Points on this clone: Its cognate antigen is unknown.

The source material was PBMCs. The receptor was derived from a woman younger than 45 in good health and CMV-seropositive. The V and J genes are TRBV5-1 and TRBJ2-7, with unresolved D. The CDR3: CASSGGLGGSSGYEQYF. The CDR3 DNA sequence: TGCGCCAGCAGCGGTGGGTTAGGTGGGTCATCGGGCTACGAGCAGTACTTC.